These 28 T cell receptor beta chains originate from one sample sequenced in a study of cytomegalovirus exposure and HLA in healthy donors. Use of 60 Vbeta and 13 Jbeta primers characterized the PCR. This table comes from immunoSEQ multiplex PCR, and its TCRdb copy is limited to in-frame clones, with some not included. The sample holds roughly 190,000 clones, 60% to 80% seen once. Sequenced sample: PBMCs. These receptors originate from a female donor in good health and CMV-seronegative.

The chain carries TRBV28 and TRBJ2-1; possibly TRBD2 for D (6 bases). The germline V gene has CDR1 MDHEN and CDR2 SYDVKM. The CDR3 contains 18 residues. Trimming stripped 3 bases from V and 1 base from J, with 19 bases between. The CDR3 is CASSFNPVAVRSYNEQFF. The CDR3 DNA sequence: TGTGCCAGCAGTTTCAACCCTGTAGCGGTTCGGTCCTACAATGAGCAGTTCTTC.

This clone was found a few times. The chain employs TRBV10-3 and TRBJ1-1, with D hard to call. Germline assignment: CDR1 ENHRY and CDR2 SYGVKD. CDR3 length equals 15 residues. V was shortened by 2 bases and J by 0 bases, with 10 bases between the two germline ends. CDR3 in DNA: TGTGCCATCAGTGAGGGGCAGAACATGAACACTGAAGCTTTCTTT. This codes for CAISEGQNMNTEAFF.

This clone occurred once. This sequence joins TRBV11-1 and TRBJ1-4; D perhaps matches TRBD1 (5 bases). Germline V gene sequence: CDR1 SGHAT, CDR2 FQDESV (reference sequence). Trimming left V 5 bases short and J 3 bases short, with 13 bases between. This CDR3 has 15 residues. This CDR3 is CASSEKQDPNEKLFF. CDR3 DNA sequence: TGTGCCAGCAGCGAAAAACAGGACCCTAATGAAAAACTGTTTTTT.

CDR3 in DNA: TGTGCCAGCAGGGGGACAGGGAGGGGGCAGCCCCAGCATTTT. It specifies CASRGTGRGQPQHF. This chain uses TRBV6-1 with TRBJ1-5; 9 nucleotides match TRBD1. Germline V gene data show CDR1 as MNHNS and CDR2 as SASEGT. J gave up 7 bases and V 6 bases, and 7 bases lay outside the gene matches. This CDR3 contains 14 residues.

This clone has a single count. This chain links TRBV7-3 with TRBJ2-3; 9 bases are a match to TRBD2. Germline CDR1 is SGHTA and CDR2 is FQGTGA. J gave up 3 bases and V 5 bases, and 3 bases lay outside the gene matches. CDR3 length equals 14 residues. CDR3 loop: CASSLGLATDTQYF. The CDR3 DNA sequence: TGTGCCAGCAGCCTAGGACTAGCGACAGATACGCAGTATTTT.

This chain connects TRBV5-1 to TRBJ2-5; 7 nucleotides match TRBD1. This CDR3 comprises 15 residues. In germline, CDR1 is SGHRS, CDR2 YFSETQ. Trimming cost V 0 bases and J 1 base; bases outside gene matches: 3. The CDR3 nucleotides are TGCGCCAGCAGCTTGGCGGGACAGCTCCAAGAGACCCAGTACTTC. Protein: CASSLAGQLQETQYF.

This chain links TRBV5-1 with TRBJ2-7, with D possibly being TRBD1 (6 bases). The CDR3 totals 14 residues. Trimming stripped 3 bases from V and 2 bases from J, with 12 bases between. Germline values: CDR1 SGHRS, CDR2 YFSETQ. CDR3 region: CASSSRGNTYEQYF. The CDR3 nucleotides read TGCGCCAGCAGCTCCAGGGGAAATACCTACGAGCAGTACTTC.

V usage is TRBV28 and J usage is TRBJ1-5; no clear D gene. V dropped 8 bases and J dropped 3 bases, with 8 bases sitting between them. CDR1 and CDR2 (germline): MDHEN, SYDVKM. The CDR3 contains 12 residues. The CDR3 coding sequence is TGTGCCAGCCAGGTATTCAATCAGCCCCAGCATTTT. This sequence encodes CASQVFNQPQHF.

This chain links TRBV7-9 with TRBJ1-4; D ambiguous. With 3 bases removed from V and 3 bases from J, the gap between germline ends came to 5 bases. From germline, CDR1 is SEHNR and CDR2 FQNEAQ (reference sequence). The CDR3 is 13 residues long. The CDR3 sequence: CASSFGANEKLFF. As DNA, the CDR3 is TGTGCCAGCAGCTTCGGAGCTAATGAAAAACTGTTTTTT.

The chain joins TRBV7-8 to TRBJ1-5; possible D gene TRBD1, 5 bases. Germline lookup yields CDR1 SGHVS and CDR2 FQNEAQ. The CDR3 is made up of 14 amino acids. With 7 bases removed from V and 4 bases from J, the gap between germline ends came to 14 bases. The CDR3 protein is CASTLYRRNQPQHF. CDR3 DNA: TGTGCCAGCACGCTTTACAGGAGAAATCAGCCCCAGCATTTT.

The V call is TRBV9, the J call TRBJ2-4; TRBD1 matches 7 bases. Germline V lookup: CDR1 SGDLS, CDR2 YYNGEE. With 4 bases clipped from V and 8 bases from J, the junction kept 9 bases outside the gene matches. The CDR3 covers 14 residues. The CDR3 DNA follows: TGTGCCAGCAGCCCTAGAAGGGGGCGGGACATTCAGTACTTC. This codes for CASSPRRGRDIQYF.

The chain is built from TRBV11-2 and TRBJ2-3; 10 bases align to TRBD2. V lost 1 base and J lost 1; bases outside the gene matches: 8. The CDR3 covers 18 residues. Germline V gives CDR1 SGHAT, CDR2 FQNNGV. The CDR3, as DNA: TGTGCCAGCAGCTTAGCCGCCCGGACTAGCGGACGCACAGATACGCAGTATTTT. It encodes CASSLAARTSGRTDTQYF.

V is TRBV7-2 and J is TRBJ2-2, with TRBD2 identical over 12 bases. Germline values: CDR1 SGHTA, CDR2 FQGNSA. The CDR3 totals 16 residues. Trimming cost V 3 bases and J 10 bases; bases outside gene matches: 9. The CDR3 DNA is TGTGCCAGCAGCTTTCGACTAGCGGGGGCCGTAGAGGAGCTGTTTTTT. Encoded protein: CASSFRLAGAVEELFF.

This clone occurred once. This chain links TRBV21-1 with TRBJ1-2; the table's D call of TRBD1 was not tested on the DNA. TRBV21-1 is designated a pseudogene. The CDR3 is 17 amino acids. CDR3 coding DNA: TGTGCCAGCAGCAAATTTGGGATCCGGGACAGGGGCAGGGGCTACACCTTC. Amino acid sequence: CASSKFGIRDRGRGYTF.

The chain is built from TRBV14 and TRBJ2-3, with 9 bases lining up with TRBD1. This CDR3 comprises 16 residues. The trim removed 4 bases at V and 2 bases at J, leaving 7 bases unmatched. The germline CDR1 and CDR2 sequences are SGHDN and FVKESK. CDR3 DNA sequence: TGTGCCAGCAGCCCCTACAGGGGGCGAGACACAGATACGCAGTATTTT. It encodes CASSPYRGRDTDTQYF. Full variable domain (missing parts from reference TRBV14 and TRBJ2-3): EAGVTQFPSHSVIEKGQTVTLRCDPISGHDNLYWYRRVMGKEIKFLLHFVKESKQDESGMPNNRFLAERTGGTYSTLKVQPAELEDSGVYFCASSPYRGRDTDTQYFGPGTRLTVL.

V and J are TRBV28 and TRBJ2-3; TRBD2 matches 13 bases. The J segment lost 4 bases and the V segment lost 8 bases, leaving 6 bases of the junction unmatched. The length of the CDR3 is 15 residues. Germline V lookup: CDR1 MDHEN, CDR2 SYDVKM. The CDR3 sequence is CASVPGLAGPDTQYF. CDR3 DNA sequence: TGTGCCAGCGTACCGGGACTAGCGGGACCAGATACGCAGTATTTT.

The V call is TRBV28, the J call TRBJ2-3, with D maybe TRBD2 (6 bases). Between the trimmed V and J ends, which lost 4 bases and 1 base, there was a span of 9 bases. Germline V CDR1 and CDR2: MDHEN, SYDVKM. The CDR3 is made up of 14 amino acids. CDR3 sequence (DNA): TGTGCCAGCAGTTGGGGGGACCGCACAGATACGCAGTATTTT. The encoded protein is CASSWGDRTDTQYF.

V usage is TRBV5-1 and J usage is TRBJ2-5, with D possibly being TRBD2 (5 bases). The germline V gene encodes CDR1 SGHRS and CDR2 YFSETQ. The V gene lost 0 bases and the J gene lost 2 bases, with 17 bases spanning the gap. This CDR3 spans 17 amino acids. The CDR3 reads CASSLGPPTRRQETQYF. CDR3 in DNA: TGCGCCAGCAGCTTGGGGCCGCCTACTAGACGGCAAGAGACCCAGTACTTC.

The chain employs TRBV9 and TRBJ1-4; TRBD1 agrees at 8 bases. J was trimmed by 1 base and V by 3 bases; bases with no gene match: 5. CDR3 size: 16 residues. CDR1 is SGDLS and CDR2 is YYNGEE in the germline V gene. The CDR3 is CASSGQGIGTNEKLFF. Here the CDR3 DNA reads TGTGCCAGCAGCGGACAGGGGATTGGAACTAATGAAAAACTGTTTTTT.

The V and J genes are TRBV5-1 and TRBJ1-3; D is uncertain. CDR1 is SGHRS and CDR2 is YFSETQ in the germline V gene. The V gene lost 8 bases and the J gene lost 0 bases, with 12 bases spanning the gap. The CDR3 is 14 amino acids. The CDR3 spells CASTVGSSGNTIYF. The CDR3 bases are TGCGCCAGTACAGTCGGAAGCTCTGGAAACACCATATATTTT.

The rearrangement links TRBV2 to TRBJ1-4; D gene unclear. CDR3 length: 14 amino acids. The V gene's germline CDR1 is SNHLY and CDR2 FYNNEI. Deletions cut 1 base from V and 7 bases from J, with 10 bases between. As DNA, the CDR3 is TGTGCCAGCAGTGAAGTGCAGGCCGGTGAAAAACTGTTTTTT. Protein sequence: CASSEVQAGEKLFF.

The genes are TRBV5-4 and TRBJ2-3; 8 bases line up with TRBD2. Trimming took 2 bases from V and 0 from J; bases not matched to a gene: 5. Germline values: CDR1 SGHNT, CDR2 YYREEE (reference sequence). The CDR3 runs 16 residues. CDR3 sequence reads: CASSFPSGSSTDTQYF. As DNA, the CDR3 is TGTGCCAGCAGCTTCCCTAGCGGGTCGAGCACAGATACGCAGTATTTT.

This clone was recorded a few times. The V and J genes are TRBV5-1 and TRBJ2-5, with TRBD2 matching over 8 bases. CDR1 SGHRS and CDR2 YFSETQ come from the germline V gene. The CDR3 is 16 amino acids. Trimming removed 0 bases from V and 0 bases from J; junction bases left unmatched: 4. CDR3 sequence reads: CASSLVVAGYQETQYF. CDR3 coding DNA: TGCGCCAGCAGCTTGGTGGTAGCGGGGTACCAAGAGACCCAGTACTTC.

V is TRBV6-1 and J is TRBJ2-2, with 10 positions matching TRBD2. Trimming took 0 bases from V and 7 from J; bases not matched to a gene: 5. Germline loops: CDR1 MNHNS, CDR2 SASEGT. The CDR3 is made up of 16 amino acids. CDR3 coding DNA: TGTGCCAGCAGTGAAGCCCTAGCGGGAGCTGGCGGGGAGCTGTTTTTT. As protein: CASSEALAGAGGELFF.

V gene TRBV27 combines with J gene TRBJ2-3; tentative D call: TRBD2 (6 bases). CDR1 MNHEY and CDR2 SMNVEV come from the germline V gene (reference sequence). V was trimmed by 2 bases and J by 6 bases, leaving 12 bases between them. The CDR3 contains 14 residues. In DNA, the CDR3 is TGTGCCAGCAGTTTAACGCGGCGGGATGATACGCAGTATTTT. Its translation is CASSLTRRDDTQYF.

The J gene is TRBJ1-3, the V gene TRBV6-5; 8 nucleotides match TRBD1. J lost 2 bases, V lost 2 bases, and 5 bases had no gene match. The length of the CDR3 is 16 residues. Germline V gene data show CDR1 as MNHEY and CDR2 as SVGAGI. This chain's CDR3 is CASSYNARGPGNTIYF. In nucleotides, the CDR3 is TGTGCCAGCAGTTACAATGCCAGGGGGCCTGGAAACACCATATATTTT.

This chain uses TRBV19 with TRBJ1-2; 7 positions agree with TRBD1. Trimming removed 3 bases from V and 3 bases from J; junction bases left unmatched: 7. The germline V gene has CDR1 LNHDA and CDR2 SQIVND (reference sequence). There are 15 residues in the CDR3. The CDR3 nucleotides read TGTGCCAGTAGTATTACAAGGACAGGAGACTATGGCTACACCTTC. Translation: CASSITRTGDYGYTF.

The chain recombines TRBV4-1 with TRBJ1-2; 7 positions agree with TRBD1. Trimming cost V 1 base and J 0 bases; bases outside gene matches: 2. This CDR3 contains 15 residues. Germline CDR1 is MGHRA and CDR2 is YSYEKL. The CDR3: CASSQADRANYGYTF. Here the CDR3 DNA reads TGCGCCAGCAGCCAAGCCGACAGGGCTAACTATGGCTACACCTTC.